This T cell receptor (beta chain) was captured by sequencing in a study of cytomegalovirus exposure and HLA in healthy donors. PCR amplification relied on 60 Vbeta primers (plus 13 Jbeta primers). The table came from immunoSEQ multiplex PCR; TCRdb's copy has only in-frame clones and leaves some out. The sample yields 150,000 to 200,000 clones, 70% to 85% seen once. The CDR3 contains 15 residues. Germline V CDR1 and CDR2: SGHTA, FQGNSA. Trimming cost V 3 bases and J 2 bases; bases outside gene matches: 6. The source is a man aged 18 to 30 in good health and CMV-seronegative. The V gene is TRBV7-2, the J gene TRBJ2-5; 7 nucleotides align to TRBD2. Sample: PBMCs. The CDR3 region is CASSFTSAVQETQYF. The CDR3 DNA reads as TGTGCCAGCAGCTTTACTAGCGCGGTACAAGAGACCCAGTACTTC.